A single sample gave rise to the 5 T cell receptor beta chains below, sequenced in a study of blood T cell repertoires in COVID-19. Assay used: immunoSEQ multiplex PCR; TCRdb lists only in-frame clones, some missing. The sample contains roughly 150,000 clones, around 84% of which appear only once. The sample taken for sequencing was PBMCs or T cells enriched from blood (not recorded which). The receptors stem from a woman between 45 and 60 years old who had recovered from COVID-19.

In its sample, this clone was seen many times. V gene TRBV16 combines with J gene TRBJ1-6; D not certain. From germline, CDR1 is KGHSY and CDR2 FQNENV. The CDR3 is made up of 16 amino acids. The germline V and J ends were trimmed by 3 bases and 4 bases, with 13 bases remaining between them. The CDR3 DNA reads as TGTGCCAGCAGCCATTCGGGTCCTACATATAATTCACCCCTCCACTTT. Its protein is CASSHSGPTYNSPLHF.

The chain couples TRBV6-2 or TRBV6-3 to TRBJ1-2, with 9 bases lining up with TRBD1. Germline CDR1 MNHEY, CDR2 SVGEGT. J was trimmed by 4 bases and V by 4 bases; bases with no gene match: 1. The CDR3 contains 13 residues. The CDR3 loop is CASSWGQGYGYTF. The CDR3 nucleotides read TGTGCCAGCAGTTGGGGACAGGGCTATGGCTACACCTTC.

The chain has TRBV7-8 and TRBJ1-3; perhaps TRBD1 as D (6 bases). CDR1 SGHVS and CDR2 FQNEAQ come from the germline V gene. The CDR3 has 13 residues. V shed 5 bases and J shed 4 bases, with 9 bases lying between them. Written as DNA, the CDR3 is TGTGCCAGCAGCGTCGGACAGGGAAACACCATATATTTT. This translates into CASSVGQGNTIYF.

This chain connects TRBV11-3 to TRBJ2-1; tentative D call: TRBD2 (6 bases). This CDR3 comprises 16 residues. V lost 5 bases, J lost 6 bases, and 20 bases lay in between. In germline, CDR1 is SGHNT, CDR2 YENEEA. CDR3 residues: CASSVRLPGDVNEQFF. The CDR3 bases are TGTGCCAGCAGCGTCCGACTACCGGGAGACGTCAATGAGCAGTTCTTC.

This rearrangement joins TRBV4-1 to TRBJ2-1, with D possibly TRBD2 on 6 matching bases. Trimming removed 0 bases from V and 7 bases from J, with 16 bases in between. This CDR3 has 16 residues. CDR1 and CDR2 (germline): MGHRA, YSYEKL. The CDR3: CASSQEQRRGGNEQFF. The CDR3 nucleotides are TGCGCCAGCAGCCAAGAGCAGCGTCGTGGAGGGAATGAGCAGTTCTTC.